One and the same sample provided the 30 T cell receptor beta chains below, sequenced in a study of yellow fever vaccine responses in identical twins (dated by TCRdb to the late 2010s). The library was made by RT-PCR. Sequencing instrument: Illumina HiSeq 2500. TCRdb reanalyzed the raw reads on its own, using fastp at Q25 for trimming and MiXCR for clone calling, and kept in-frame beta chains. Under each unique CDR3 protein, matching rows form one entry showing the most common genes and DNA. The sample contains 4,500 to 7,000 distinct CDR3 sequences, 65% of them found a single time. 4% of the sample comes from the top ten. The specimen was T cells from blood (PBMCs), unsorted or a sorted subset (not recorded which), collected before or after yellow fever vaccination (not recorded which). The origin of the receptors is a woman aged 18-35 years who received the yellow fever vaccine. Donor details come from another sample of the same person, matched by shared clones.

The chain links TRBV6-1 to TRBJ2-5, with D possibly TRBD2 on 6 matching bases. There are 14 residues in the CDR3. Germline lookup yields CDR1 MNHNS and CDR2 SASEGT. V was clipped by 8 bases and J by 5 bases, with 18 bases between them. CDR3 sequence (DNA): TGTGCCAGCCGGGGGTTAACCGTTTCGGAGACCCAGTACTTC. This translates into CASRGLTVSETQYF.

The V and J genes are TRBV6-1 and TRBJ2-3; 7 nucleotides agree with TRBD2. V gave up 6 bases and J gave up 4 bases; unmatched junction bases: 13. Germline values: CDR1 MNHNS, CDR2 SASEGT. The CDR3 contains 16 residues. The CDR3 is CASRKTRLGGADTQYF. The CDR3 bases are TGTGCCAGCAGGAAGACACGCTTGGGGGGGGCAGATACGCAGTATTTT.

V gene TRBV14 combines with J gene TRBJ2-1; TRBD1 might be the D (6 bases). The CDR3 sequence is 11 residues long. Germline CDR1 reads SGHDN; CDR2 reads FVKESK. V lost 5 bases and J 10 bases, leaving 9 bases between the germline ends. CDR3 protein: CASSFDREQFF. In DNA, the CDR3 is TGTGCCAGCAGCTTCGACAGGGAGCAGTTCTTC.

The chain joins TRBV7-2 to TRBJ1-3; tentatively, D is TRBD1 (6 bases). The germline V and J ends were trimmed by 1 base and 6 bases, with 10 bases remaining between them. CDR3 length: 14 amino acids. Germline V lookup: CDR1 SGHTA, CDR2 FQGNSA. Here the CDR3 reads CASSLDRVENTIYF. The CDR3 DNA follows: TGTGCCAGCAGCTTAGACAGGGTCGAAAACACCATATATTTT.

This chain uses TRBV10-1 with TRBJ2-1; maybe TRBD2 (5 bases). Germline assignment: CDR1 WNHNN and CDR2 SYGVQD (reference sequence). Trimming left V 3 bases short and J 4 bases short, with 13 bases between. This CDR3 contains 15 residues. CDR3 residues: CASSDRSTGYNEQFF. CDR3 nucleotide sequence: TGCGCCAGCAGTGACCGATCGACGGGGTACAATGAGCAGTTCTTC.

The V call is TRBV14, the J call TRBJ2-1; D gene unclear. Germline V gene lookup returns CDR1 SGHDN and CDR2 FVKESK. V was shortened by 4 bases and J by 4 bases, with 23 bases between the two germline ends. The CDR3 length is 18 residues. The CDR3 DNA sequence: TGTGCCAGCAGCCGAGAGGCTGGAATAAATATCTTATACAATGAGCAGTTCTTC. Translating it yields CASSREAGINILYNEQFF.

The genes are TRBV11-3 and TRBJ2-1; weak D call: TRBD2 (7 bases). This CDR3 comprises 15 residues. In germline, CDR1 is SGHNT, CDR2 YENEEA. V lost 1 base to trimming and J lost 2 bases, with 9 bases between them. DNA for the CDR3: TGTGCCAGCAGCTTAGTAGGGGGGGCCTACAATGAGCAGTTCTTC. The encoded protein is CASSLVGGAYNEQFF.

The gene calls are TRBV13 and TRBJ2-7; 10 bases are shared with TRBD2. V shed 9 bases and J 6 bases; nucleotides not matched to a gene: 14. The CDR3 covers 15 residues. From germline, CDR1 is PRHDT and CDR2 FYEKMQ (reference sequence). CDR3 coding DNA: TGTGCCAGTCACGCCCAACTAGCGGGATCGCTCGAGCAGTACTTC. Translation gives CASHAQLAGSLEQYF.

V is TRBV5-1 and J is TRBJ2-1, with D uncertain. The CDR3 extends over 10 amino acids. Trimming left V 5 bases short and J 7 bases short, with 4 bases between. The germline gives CDR1 SGHRS, CDR2 YFSETQ. The CDR3 loop is CASRGNEQFF. The CDR3 DNA reads TGCGCCAGCAGGGGGAATGAGCAGTTCTTC.

The chain uses TRBV7-3 and TRBJ2-7; no firm D call. CDR3 size: 15 residues. Trimming cost V 1 base and J 3 bases, with 13 bases left between them. The V gene's germline CDR1 is SGHTA and CDR2 FQGTGA. The DNA for the CDR3 is TGTGCCAGCAGCTTAAAAGTGGCTGGAAACTACGAGCAGTACTTC. As protein: CASSLKVAGNYEQYF. The full variable domain, in which reference TRBV7-3 and TRBJ2-7 provide the parts outside the CDR3, is GAGVSQTPSNKVTEKGKYVELRCDPISGHTALYWYRQSLGQGPEFLIYFQGTGAADDSGLPNDRFFAVRPEGSVSTLKIQRTERGDSAVYLCASSLKVAGNYEQYFGPGTRLTVT.

DNA for the CDR3: TGCAGTGCTAGACAGGATCAAGATGGCTACACCTTC. Protein: CSARQDQDGYTF. This chain joins TRBV20-1 and TRBJ1-2, with D unclear. The length of the CDR3 is 12 residues. V lost 2 bases and J lost 6, with 10 bases in between. Germline CDR1 DFQATT, CDR2 SNEGSKA (reference sequence).

The chain combines TRBV13 with TRBJ2-7, with unresolved D. V was cut by 0 bases and J by 1 base, with 7 bases left in between. This CDR3 spans 14 amino acids. Germline V gives CDR1 PRHDT, CDR2 FYEKMQ (reference sequence). This CDR3 is CASSLGSPSYEQYF. For the CDR3, the DNA is TGTGCCAGCAGCTTAGGCAGCCCTTCCTACGAGCAGTACTTC.

The CDR3 sequence: CASRLSGRLNEQFF. The CDR3 DNA reads TGTGCCAGCAGGCTTAGCGGGAGATTAAATGAGCAGTTCTTC. V gene TRBV6-2 or TRBV6-3 combines with J gene TRBJ2-1; 9 positions agree with TRBD2. V gave up 6 bases and J gave up 7 bases; unmatched junction bases: 7. Germline CDR1 MNHEY, CDR2 SVGEGT. The length of the CDR3 is 14 residues.

The rearrangement uses TRBV14 and TRBJ2-7, with D possibly TRBD1 on 6 matching bases. V lost 3 bases, J lost 1 base, and 7 bases lay in between. This CDR3 has 13 residues. The germline gives CDR1 SGHDN, CDR2 FVKESK. The CDR3 loop is CASSHRGSYEQYF. In DNA, the CDR3 is TGTGCCAGCAGCCACAGGGGATCCTACGAGCAGTACTTC. Drawing the rest from reference TRBV14 and TRBJ2-7, the complete variable domain is EAGVTQFPSHSVIEKGQTVTLRCDPISGHDNLYWYRRVMGKEIKFLLHFVKESKQDESGMPNNRFLAERTGGTYSTLKVQPAELEDSGVYFCASSHRGSYEQYFGPGTRLTVT.

The chain joins TRBV11-3 to TRBJ2-1; possible D gene TRBD2, 5 bases. Per the germline V gene, CDR1 is SGHNT and CDR2 is YENEEA. CDR3 length: 12 residues. V lost 5 bases, J lost 10 bases, and 12 bases lay in between. CDR3 residues: CASSPSPGEQFF. CDR3 in DNA: TGTGCCAGCAGCCCCAGCCCGGGGGAGCAGTTCTTC.

The J gene is TRBJ2-1, the V gene TRBV10-1; 13 positions match TRBD2. This CDR3 has 17 amino acids. V trimming: 4 bases; J trimming: 0 bases; junction bases outside the gene matches: 3. The germline V gene has CDR1 WNHNN and CDR2 SYGVQD (reference sequence). The CDR3 coding sequence is TGCGCCAGCAGTGGGACTAGCGGGAGCCGCTCCTACAATGAGCAGTTCTTC. This encodes CASSGTSGSRSYNEQFF.

Only one count was recorded for this clonotype. The genes are TRBV11-1 and TRBJ2-1; D is unresolved. Germline V gene lookup returns CDR1 SGHAT and CDR2 FQDESV (reference sequence). The CDR3 has 12 amino acids. The germline V and J ends were trimmed by 5 bases and 7 bases, with 9 bases remaining between them. Written as DNA, the CDR3 is TGTGCCAGCAGCCCCAGACCTAATGAGCAGTTCTTC. Amino acid sequence: CASSPRPNEQFF.

The CDR3 DNA sequence: TGTGCCAGCAGCTTCGAAGGCAATGAGCAGTTCTTC. It yields the protein CASSFEGNEQFF. V usage is TRBV5-5 and J usage is TRBJ2-1; D gene ambiguous. V was shortened by 2 bases and J by 6 bases, with 6 bases between the two germline ends. Germline V gene lookup returns CDR1 SGHKS and CDR2 YYEKEE (reference sequence). The CDR3 has 12 residues. Combining the CDR3 with reference TRBV5-5 and TRBJ2-1 gives the whole variable domain DAGVTQSPTHLIKTRGQQVTLRCSPISGHKSVSWYQQVLGQGPQFIFQYYEKEERGRGNFPDRFSARQFPNYSSELNVNALLLGDSALYLCASSFEGNEQFFGPGTRLTVL.

The chain recombines TRBV14 with TRBJ1-2; D uncertain. Per the germline V gene, CDR1 is SGHDN and CDR2 is FVKESK. The CDR3 runs to 12 residues. V dropped 5 bases and J dropped 1 base, with 5 bases sitting between them. CDR3 protein: CASSGNNYGYTF. CDR3 in DNA: TGTGCCAGCAGCGGTAATAACTATGGCTACACCTTC. Combining the CDR3 with reference TRBV14 and TRBJ1-2 gives the whole variable domain EAGVTQFPSHSVIEKGQTVTLRCDPISGHDNLYWYRRVMGKEIKFLLHFVKESKQDESGMPNNRFLAERTGGTYSTLKVQPAELEDSGVYFCASSGNNYGYTFGSGTRLTVV.

The chain has TRBV29-1 and TRBJ1-2, with 7 bases identical to TRBD1. This CDR3 spans 12 amino acids. Unmatched junction bases numbered 4, after V lost 5 bases and J lost 4 bases. From germline, CDR1 is SQVTM and CDR2 ANQGSEA. In nucleotides, the CDR3 is TGCAGCGTTCGACAGGGTTTCTATGGCTACACCTTC. As protein: CSVRQGFYGYTF.

The chain employs TRBV6-5 and TRBJ2-3; 8 nucleotides line up with TRBD1. With V trimmed by 3 bases and J by 0 bases, 5 bases remained unmatched. CDR1 is MNHEY and CDR2 is SVGAGI in the germline V gene. The CDR3 contains 16 residues. CDR3 in DNA: TGTGCCAGCAGTTATTTACGACAGGGGAGCACAGATACGCAGTATTTT. It specifies CASSYLRQGSTDTQYF.

In this sample, this clonotype is hyperexpanded (1% or more). This CDR3 reads CASSYGQGNQPQHF. CDR3 nucleotides: TGTGCCAGCAGTTACGGACAGGGCAATCAGCCCCAGCATTTT. The chain uses TRBV6-5 and TRBJ1-5; 7 bases match TRBD1. This CDR3 is built from 14 residues. J gave up 2 bases and V 2 bases, and 0 bases lay outside the gene matches. CDR1 is MNHEY, CDR2 SVGAGI, per germline.

The rearrangement joins TRBV29-1 to TRBJ2-1, with TRBD1 matching over 7 bases. This CDR3 is 13 amino acids long. Germline V gene lookup returns CDR1 SQVTM and CDR2 ANQGSEA. The junction had 4 bases not matched to a gene; V was cut back by 4 bases and J by 4 bases. The CDR3 DNA reads as TGCAGCGTTGGACAGGGTGGGTACAATGAGCAGTTCTTC. Translation: CSVGQGGYNEQFF.

The chain employs TRBV7-9 and TRBJ2-1; D is perhaps TRBD1 (6 bases). V gave up 5 bases and J gave up 0 bases, with 11 bases separating them. This CDR3 comprises 15 residues. CDR1 and CDR2 from the germline V gene are SEHNR and FQNEAQ (reference sequence). The CDR3 loop reads CASSPRTDSYNEQFF. As DNA, the CDR3 is TGTGCCAGCAGCCCCCGGACAGACTCCTACAATGAGCAGTTCTTC.

This clonotype was found once. V is TRBV6-2 or TRBV6-3 and J is TRBJ1-5; no clear D. The CDR3 extends over 18 amino acids. The V gene's germline CDR1 is MNHEY and CDR2 SVGEGT. Deletions cut 1 base from V and 0 bases from J, with 16 bases between. CDR3 amino acids: CASSYYRAGGYSNQPQHF. DNA for the CDR3: TGTGCCAGCAGTTACTATCGGGCAGGAGGATATAGCAATCAGCCCCAGCATTTT.

CDR3 nucleotide sequence: TGTGCCAGCAGCTTGGTCGGGAGCACAGATACGCAGTATTTT. Translating it yields CASSLVGSTDTQYF. The chain joins TRBV5-5 to TRBJ2-3, with D unclear. There are 14 residues in the CDR3. V shed 0 bases and J shed 0 bases, with 5 bases lying between them. The germline V gene has CDR1 SGHKS and CDR2 YYEKEE (reference sequence).

The chain has TRBV19 and TRBJ2-7; D may be TRBD1 (5 bases). The germline V gene has CDR1 LNHDA and CDR2 SQIVND (reference sequence). V was shortened by 3 bases and J by 3 bases, with 9 bases between the two germline ends. CDR3 length: 13 residues. The CDR3 DNA is TGTGCCAGTAGTATCGCCAGGGACTACGAGCAGTACTTC. This sequence encodes CASSIARDYEQYF.

This chain links TRBV7-6 with TRBJ1-1, with no clear D. V lost 0 bases and J 1 base, leaving 3 bases between the germline ends. The length of the CDR3 is 13 residues. Germline loops: CDR1 SGHVS, CDR2 FNYEAQ. CDR3 in amino acids: CASSLAANTEAFF. CDR3 DNA sequence: TGTGCCAGCAGCTTAGCCGCGAACACTGAAGCTTTCTTT.

The J gene is TRBJ2-1, the V gene TRBV10-3, with 16 positions matching TRBD2. Losses at the gene ends were 6 bases for V and 8 bases for J; bases not matched to a gene: 4. The germline V gene encodes CDR1 ENHRY and CDR2 SYGVKD. This CDR3 region has 15 residues. CDR3 loop: CAIRQGLAGGDEQFF. Here the CDR3 DNA reads TGTGCCATCAGGCAGGGACTAGCGGGAGGGGATGAGCAGTTCTTC.

The CDR3 DNA follows: TGCAGTGCCTTGTATTTGTACGAGCAGTACTTC. It encodes CSALYLYEQYF. The chain has TRBV20-1 and TRBJ2-7; no clear D gene. The germline V gene has CDR1 DFQATT and CDR2 SNEGSKA (reference sequence). This CDR3 has 11 amino acids. With 6 bases removed from V and 4 bases from J, the gap between germline ends came to 10 bases.